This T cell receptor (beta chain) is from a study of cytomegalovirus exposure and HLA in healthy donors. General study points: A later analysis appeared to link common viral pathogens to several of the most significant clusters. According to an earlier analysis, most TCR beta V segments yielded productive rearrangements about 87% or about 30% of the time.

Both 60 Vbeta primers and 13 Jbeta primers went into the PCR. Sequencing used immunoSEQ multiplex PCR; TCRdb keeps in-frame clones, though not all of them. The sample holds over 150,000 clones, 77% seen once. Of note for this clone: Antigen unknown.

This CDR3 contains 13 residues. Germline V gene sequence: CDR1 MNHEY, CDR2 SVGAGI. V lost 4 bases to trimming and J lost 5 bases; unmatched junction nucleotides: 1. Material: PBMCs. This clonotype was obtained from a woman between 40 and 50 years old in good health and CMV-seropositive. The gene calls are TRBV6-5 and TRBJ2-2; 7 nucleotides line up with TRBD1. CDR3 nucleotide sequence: TGTGCCAGCAGTTGGACAGGAACCGGGGAGCTGTTTTTT. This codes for CASSWTGTGELFF.